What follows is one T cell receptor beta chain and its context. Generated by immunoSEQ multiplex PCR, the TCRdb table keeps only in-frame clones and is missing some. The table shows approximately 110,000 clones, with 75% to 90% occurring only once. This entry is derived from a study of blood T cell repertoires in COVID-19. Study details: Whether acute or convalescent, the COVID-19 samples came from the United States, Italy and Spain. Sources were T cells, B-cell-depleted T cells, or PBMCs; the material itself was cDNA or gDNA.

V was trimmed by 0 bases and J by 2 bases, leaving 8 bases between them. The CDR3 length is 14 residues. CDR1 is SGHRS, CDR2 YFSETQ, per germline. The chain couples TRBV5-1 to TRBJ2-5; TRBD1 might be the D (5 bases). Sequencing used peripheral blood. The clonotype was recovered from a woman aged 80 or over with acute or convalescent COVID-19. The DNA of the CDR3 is TGCGCCAGCAGCTTGGTGCCAGGGCAAGAGACCCAGTACTTC. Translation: CASSLVPGQETQYF.